This TCR beta chain was found in a study of CD4 T cells in relation to SARS-CoV-2 and coronaviruses. Study details: The restricting HLA molecule for shared crossreactive spike epitopes was mapped.

Germline CDR1 is MDHEN and CDR2 is SYDVKM. The CDR3 contains 14 residues. The V and J ends lost 6 bases and 6 bases respectively, with 15 bases between them. Here immunoSEQ multiplex PCR was the method, and the copy in TCRdb shows in-frame clones only, minus some. The sample carries fewer than 35,000 clones, about three quarters recorded once. Study findings and constraints: SARS-CoV-2-driven expansion was significantly weaker in crossreactive than monoreactive clones. Culture-expanded clones reflect memory recall rather than primary priming during culture.

As to this clone: The antigen is unknown.

More than 7.5 x 10^4 naive or memory CD4+ cells were cultured with CEF peptides for approximately 11 days. The sample taken for sequencing was memory CD4+ T cells from PBMCs, cultured in vitro. The TCR originated in an adult with COVID-19. The chain is built from TRBV28 and TRBJ2-1, with D hard to call. The CDR3: CASSLTRALNEQFF. The CDR3 DNA sequence: TGTGCCAGCAGCCTGACCCGGGCCCTCAATGAGCAGTTCTTC.